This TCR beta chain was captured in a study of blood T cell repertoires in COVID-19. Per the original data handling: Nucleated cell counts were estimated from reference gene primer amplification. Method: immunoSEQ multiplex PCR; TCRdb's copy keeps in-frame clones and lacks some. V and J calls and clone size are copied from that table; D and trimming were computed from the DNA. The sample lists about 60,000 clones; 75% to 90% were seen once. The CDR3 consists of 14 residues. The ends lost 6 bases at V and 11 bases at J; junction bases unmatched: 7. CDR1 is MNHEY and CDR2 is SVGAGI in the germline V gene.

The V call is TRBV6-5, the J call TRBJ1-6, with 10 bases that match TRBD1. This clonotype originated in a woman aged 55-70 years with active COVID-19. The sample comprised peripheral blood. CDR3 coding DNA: TGTGCCAGCAGACGGGACAGGGGAGTTGCACCCCTCCACTTT. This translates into CASRRDRGVAPLHF.